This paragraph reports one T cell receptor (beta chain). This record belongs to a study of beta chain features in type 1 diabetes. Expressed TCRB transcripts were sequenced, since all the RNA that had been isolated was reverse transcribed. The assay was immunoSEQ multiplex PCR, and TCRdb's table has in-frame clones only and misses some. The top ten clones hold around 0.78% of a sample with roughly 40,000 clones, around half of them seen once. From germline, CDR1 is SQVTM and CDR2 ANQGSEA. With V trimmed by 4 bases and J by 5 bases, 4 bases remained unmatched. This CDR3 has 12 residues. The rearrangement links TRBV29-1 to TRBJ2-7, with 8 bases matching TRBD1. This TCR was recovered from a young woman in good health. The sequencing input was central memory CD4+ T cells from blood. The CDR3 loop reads CSVVQGDNEQYF. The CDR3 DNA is TGCAGCGTTGTACAGGGGGACAACGAGCAGTACTTC.